This T cell receptor (beta chain) was identified during a study of T-cell memory formation after mild COVID-19. V was pared by 0 bases and J by 1 base, with 10 bases between. CDR1 SEHNR and CDR2 FQNEAQ come from the germline V gene (reference sequence). The CDR3 is made up of 16 amino acids. Using its own MiXCR run on the 5' RACE reads, TCRdb lists one record per CDR3 protein. Counted here are 70,000 to 100,000 distinct CDR3 sequences, over 13% occurring once; the ten biggest clones make up around two fifths. The receptor was isolated from a man aged 18 to 30 who had mild COVID-19 (a few samples of this study predate the infection). Cell type and time point are not known. V gene TRBV7-9 combines with J gene TRBJ1-5; D is uncertain. The sample taken for sequencing was PBMCs or a T cell subset sorted from them (not recorded which). The chain's CDR3 is CASSLAGPQSNQPQHF. The CDR3 DNA reads as TGTGCCAGCAGCTTAGCGGGTCCGCAAAGCAATCAGCCCCAGCATTTT.